What follows are 8 T cell receptor beta chains derived from one specimen sequenced in a study of shared clonotypes between healthy human individuals. Some clones are missing from TCRdb's copy, which holds only in-frame ones; the method was immunoSEQ multiplex PCR. Of 2 million to 2.5 million clones listed, 93% were seen once; the top ten hold roughly 0.39%. The sequenced sample was naive CD4+ T cells from PBMCs. The subset is: CD45RA+ positively selected. The receptor set was obtained from a man aged 18-30 years in good health. Some clones in this sample may be carry-over from other donors' samples.

V and J are TRBV5-1 and TRBJ2-7, with 9 positions matching TRBD2. Germline V gene data show CDR1 as SGHRS and CDR2 as YFSETQ. The CDR3 has 15 residues. Trimming removed 2 bases from V and 5 bases from J; junction bases left unmatched: 8. The chain's CDR3 is CASSFLAGGLNEQYF. In DNA, the CDR3 is TGCGCCAGCAGCTTTCTCGCGGGAGGGTTGAACGAGCAGTACTTC. The variable domain in full, completed from reference TRBV5-1 and TRBJ2-7, reads KAGVTQTPRYLIKTRGQQVTLSCSPISGHRSVSWYQQTPGQGLQFLFEYFSETQRNKGNFPGRFSGRQFSNSRSEMNVSTLELGDSALYLCASSFLAGGLNEQYFGPGTRLTVT.

The gene calls are TRBV27 and TRBJ2-5; 8 nucleotides match TRBD2. CDR3 size: 15 residues. Trimming took 4 bases from V and 4 from J; bases not matched to a gene: 8. Germline CDR1 is MNHEY and CDR2 is SMNVEV (reference sequence). In nucleotides, the CDR3 is TGTGCCAGCAGTTCCCTCCCGGGGGGGAGAGAGACCCAGTACTTC. Protein: CASSSLPGGRETQYF.

The chain uses TRBV18 and TRBJ1-1; perhaps TRBD1 as D (5 bases). V was shortened by 4 bases and J by 4 bases, with 16 bases between the two germline ends. This CDR3 is built from 15 residues. Germline loops: CDR1 KGHSH, CDR2 LQKENI. This CDR3 is CASSHSRGSLTEAFF. CDR3 coding DNA: TGTGCCAGCTCACATTCACGGGGGTCGCTCACTGAAGCTTTCTTT.

The rearrangement joins TRBV19 to TRBJ1-5; 10 bases map to TRBD1. CDR1 and CDR2 from the germline V gene are LNHDA and SQIVND (reference sequence). J lost 6 bases, V lost 6 bases, and 5 bases had no gene match. The CDR3 length is 14 residues. CDR3 DNA: TGTGCCAGTAGCGGGGACAGGGGTCTTCAGCCCCAGCATTTT. Translating it yields CASSGDRGLQPQHF.

The chain is built from TRBV19 and TRBJ1-1; D gene ambiguous. Per germline, CDR1 LNHDA and CDR2 SQIVND (reference sequence). Between the trimmed V and J ends, which lost 7 bases and 1 base, there was a span of 10 bases. The CDR3 extends over 13 amino acids. The CDR3 reads CASKLRGNTEAFF. The CDR3 nucleotides are TGTGCCAGTAAGTTACGGGGGAACACTGAAGCTTTCTTT. The full variable domain, in which reference TRBV19 and TRBJ1-1 provide the parts outside the CDR3, is DGGITQSPKYLFRKEGQNVTLSCEQNLNHDAMYWYRQDPGQGLRLIYYSQIVNDFQKGDIAEGYSVSREKKESFPLTVTSAQKNPTAFYLCASKLRGNTEAFFGQGTRLTVV.

This chain joins TRBV10-3 and TRBJ1-1, with D perhaps TRBD1 (5 bases). CDR1 is ENHRY, CDR2 SYGVKD, per germline. The CDR3 has 15 residues. Trimming took off 0 bases at V and 2 bases at J, with 10 bases between the two ends. CDR3 amino acids: CAISESGQGNTEAFF. In DNA form, the CDR3 reads TGTGCCATCAGTGAGTCCGGACAAGGAAACACTGAAGCTTTCTTT.

This chain joins TRBV25-1 and TRBJ2-2, with 10 nucleotides matching TRBD2. CDR1 is MGHDK and CDR2 is SYGVNS in the germline V gene. The ends lost 4 bases at V and 1 base at J; junction bases unmatched: 6. CDR3 length: 17 residues. Here the CDR3 reads CASSAHSGRMNTGELFF. The CDR3 DNA is TGTGCCAGCAGTGCGCATAGCGGGAGGATGAACACCGGGGAGCTGTTTTTT.

This clone was counted a single time. This chain links TRBV12-5 with TRBJ2-1; 14 nucleotides match TRBD2. The V and J ends lost 4 bases and 8 bases, in that order; junction bases with no gene match: 7. Per the germline V gene, CDR1 is LGHNT and CDR2 is FRNRAP. CDR3 length: 16 amino acids. This CDR3 is CASGSGTSGSVDEQFF. Here the CDR3 DNA reads TGTGCTAGTGGTTCCGGGACTAGCGGGAGCGTAGATGAGCAGTTCTTC.